A selection of T cell receptor beta chains follows, all from one sample in a study of T cell therapy after organ transplantation. Only in-frame clones appear in the TCRdb table, and some are missing; sequencing was by immunoSEQ multiplex PCR. The top ten clones hold about a tenth of a sample with 15,000 to 25,000 clones, around 81% of them seen once. The antigens these receptors bind are not known. Specimen: CD8+ T cells from blood, collected after autologous CMV-specific T cell therapy. The receptors come from a human patient who had received a solid organ transplant and had CMV disease. A share of the T cells may be of graft donor origin. Both conserved end residues are part of each CDR3. The order of the fields is D gene, J gene, V gene, CDR3 protein. The D gene is left open where the match is weak.

>-|TRBJ1-1|TRBV7-9
CASSPPNFVDTEAFF
>-|TRBJ2-7|TRBV19
CASSMGGESSYEQYF
>TRBD1|TRBJ2-7|TRBV4-1
CASSHPGQKSYEQYF
>-|TRBJ1-6|TRBV4-3
CASSQEREGGGFSPLHF
>-|TRBJ2-2|TRBV14
CASSQVQFTGELFF
>-|TRBJ1-2|TRBV5-6
CASSSLAFYGYTF
>-|TRBJ1-1|TRBV9
CASSRSGAHTEAFF
>-|TRBJ2-2|TRBV11-3
CASSFDRDLTITGELFF
>-|TRBJ2-1|TRBV25-1
CASSEARWDEQFF
>-|TRBJ1-1|TRBV5-1
CASSLVGGGTEAFF
>-|TRBJ1-4|TRBV7-2
CASSLAAGVPNEKLFF
>-|TRBJ2-7|TRBV6-1
CASSEIAVRSYEQYF
>TRBD1|TRBJ2-5|TRBV7-7
CASSPTGGRETQYF
>-|TRBJ1-1|TRBV11-2
CASSLDGQVGANTEAFF
>-|TRBJ2-1|TRBV30
CAWIPPGEGFHNEQFF
>TRBD1|TRBJ1-2|TRBV9
CASSAGQGATGYTF
>-|TRBJ1-1|TRBV30
CAWSVDRWTEAFF
>-|TRBJ2-2|TRBV9
CASSILSGYAGELFF
>-|TRBJ1-6|TRBV5-5
CASSLLNSPLHF
>-|TRBJ1-1|TRBV2
CASSLGQGGTEAFF
>-|TRBJ1-1|TRBV5-4
CASSLPPGPTEAFF
>TRBD1|TRBJ2-7|TRBV13
CASSYRDRPSEQYF
>TRBD2|TRBJ2-7|TRBV6-6
CASTQAGSMGEQYF
>-|TRBJ1-3|TRBV4-3
CASSQGRPSSGNTIYF
>TRBD1|TRBJ2-3|TRBV5-1
CASSEGTGSGDTQYF
>-|TRBJ1-1|TRBV12-5
CASGLGPRDTEAFF
>-|TRBJ2-1|TRBV27
CASSLSSSPLYNEQFF
>-|TRBJ2-3|TRBV5-1
CASSFYRVGAFVDTQYF
>TRBD2|TRBJ2-5|TRBV7-2
CASSGTSGRGETQYF
>-|TRBJ2-7|TRBV5-1
CASSPTRGYEQYF
>-|TRBJ2-7|TRBV5-6
CASSPEVGGVSYEQYF
>-|TRBJ1-2|TRBV11-2
CASSLGVRESGYTF
>-|TRBJ2-1|TRBV27
CASSLGGYNEQFF
>-|TRBJ2-1|TRBV11-2
CASSFPAGQPDHEQFF
>-|TRBJ2-1|TRBV29-1
CSVEYPYSSNEQFF
>TRBD1|TRBJ2-2|TRBV6-4
CASSNPADRENTGELFF
>TRBD2|TRBJ2-1|TRBV30
CAWAQSGGAAEQFF
>-|TRBJ2-3|TRBV4-2
CASSPSRTTDTQYF
>-|TRBJ1-1|TRBV5-6
CASSLHSGSEAFF
>-|TRBJ1-3|TRBV6-5
CASSYSRRSGNTIYF
>-|TRBJ1-1|TRBV19
CASSMSRSGEAFF
>-|TRBJ1-5|TRBV5-5
CASSLERISTLPHHQPQHF
>TRBD1|TRBJ1-3|TRBV11-2
CASSKGTGVGNTIYF
>TRBD2|TRBJ2-3|TRBV4-3
CASSQGLAGNTDTQYF
>TRBD2|TRBJ2-1|TRBV2
CASSEWIAGLNNEQFF
>-|TRBJ2-7|TRBV12-1
CASTVGLALAYEQYF
>TRBD1|TRBJ2-7|TRBV27
CASSDRPSYEQYF
>-|TRBJ1-3|TRBV5-8
CASSSKRGGRASSGNTIYF